A selection of T cell receptor beta chains follows, all from one sample in a study of blood T cell repertoires in COVID-19. TCRdb's copy holds only in-frame clones and misses some; the assay was immunoSEQ multiplex PCR. The sample yields approximately 60,000 clones, about 83% seen once. Sequenced: peripheral blood. The receptors stem from a human donor in a cohort sampled during active COVID-19. CDR3s include the opening cysteine and the closing phenylalanine or tryptophan. Fields, in order: CDR3 protein, CDR3 DNA, clone size, J gene, D gene, V gene. The D gene is left open where the match is weak. Not every row has a clone size; where given, it reads once, few, many or a size class.

CDR3 protein: CASSWGMGQGDYGYTF
CDR3 DNA: TGTGCCAGCAGCTGGGGGATGGGACAGGGAGACTATGGCTACACCTTC
clone size: .
J gene: TRBJ1-2
D gene: TRBD1
V gene: TRBV6-6

CDR3 protein: CASSVEAGTSFESNQPQHF
CDR3 DNA: TGTGCCAGCAGCGTAGAAGCGGGTACCTCATTTGAGAGCAATCAGCCCCAGCATTTT
clone size: few
J gene: TRBJ1-5
D gene: .
V gene: TRBV9

CDR3 protein: CASSPAGYEQFF
CDR3 DNA: TGTGCCAGCAGTCCGGCGGGGTATGAGCAGTTCTTC
clone size: .
J gene: TRBJ2-1
D gene: .
V gene: TRBV7-9

CDR3 protein: CASSRLAGSYEQYF
CDR3 DNA: TGTGCCAGCAGTCGACTAGCGGGGTCCTACGAGCAGTACTTC
clone size: few
J gene: TRBJ2-7
D gene: TRBD2
V gene: TRBV27

CDR3 protein: CASSPPQGRDTEAFF
CDR3 DNA: TGTGCCAGCTCACCACCGCAGGGAAGGGACACTGAAGCTTTCTTT
clone size: once
J gene: TRBJ1-1
D gene: .
V gene: TRBV18

CDR3 protein: CASSLVREQFF
CDR3 DNA: TGCGCCAGCAGCTTGGTCCGGGAGCAGTTCTTC
clone size: .
J gene: TRBJ2-1
D gene: .
V gene: TRBV5-1

CDR3 protein: CASSVVLGPPYGYTF
CDR3 DNA: TGTGCCAGCAGCGTAGTTCTGGGGCCCCCCTATGGCTACACCTTC
clone size: .
J gene: TRBJ1-2
D gene: .
V gene: TRBV9

CDR3 protein: CASSLSQTNTEAFF
CDR3 DNA: TGTGCCAGCTCACTTTCACAGACCAACACTGAAGCTTTCTTT
clone size: .
J gene: TRBJ1-1
D gene: .
V gene: TRBV18

CDR3 protein: CASSHTGGASYGYTF
CDR3 DNA: TGTGCCAGCAGTCACACAGGGGGCGCGAGTTATGGCTACACCTTC
clone size: .
J gene: TRBJ1-2
D gene: TRBD1
V gene: TRBV5-6

CDR3 protein: CASSYRETQYF
CDR3 DNA: TGTGCCAGCAGTTACCGGGAGACCCAGTACTTC
clone size: .
J gene: TRBJ2-5
D gene: .
V gene: TRBV6-6

CDR3 protein: CASSLVQGASPLHF
CDR3 DNA: TGTGCCAGCAGCTTAGTACAGGGGGCCTCACCCCTCCACTTT
clone size: .
J gene: TRBJ1-6
D gene: TRBD1
V gene: TRBV7-3

CDR3 protein: CASRAEYLGGYTF
CDR3 DNA: TGTGCCAGCAGGGCAGAGTATCTAGGCGGCTACACCTTC
clone size: .
J gene: TRBJ1-2
D gene: .
V gene: TRBV28

CDR3 protein: CASSTGGTSQDTQYF
CDR3 DNA: TGTGCCAGCAGCACCGGAGGGACTAGTCAAGATACGCAGTATTTT
clone size: .
J gene: TRBJ2-3
D gene: TRBD2
V gene: TRBV5-4

CDR3 protein: CATSRDPPYRNSPLHF
CDR3 DNA: TGTGCCACCAGCAGAGATCCCCCGTACAGGAATTCACCCCTCCACTTT
clone size: .
J gene: TRBJ1-6
D gene: .
V gene: TRBV15

CDR3 protein: CATSDPGLGSDTQYF
CDR3 DNA: TGTGCCACCAGTGATCCCGGACTAGGGTCAGATACGCAGTATTTT
clone size: .
J gene: TRBJ2-3
D gene: TRBD2
V gene: TRBV24-1

CDR3 protein: CASSPQGQNTEAFF
CDR3 DNA: TGTGCCAGCTCACCACAGGGGCAGAACACTGAAGCTTTCTTT
clone size: .
J gene: TRBJ1-1
D gene: .
V gene: TRBV18

CDR3 protein: CASRKTSLGNEQFF
CDR3 DNA: TGTGCCAGCAGAAAGACTAGTCTGGGGAATGAGCAGTTCTTC
clone size: .
J gene: TRBJ2-1
D gene: .
V gene: TRBV6-5

CDR3 protein: CASSSDSNSDITGELFF
CDR3 DNA: TGTGCCAGCAGTTCCGACTCAAACTCCGATATCACCGGGGAGCTGTTTTTT
clone size: .
J gene: TRBJ2-2
D gene: .
V gene: TRBV14

CDR3 protein: CASSSRYTGELFF
CDR3 DNA: TGTGCCAGCAGCTCTCGTTACACCGGGGAGCTGTTTTTT
clone size: .
J gene: TRBJ2-2
D gene: .
V gene: TRBV12-3/TRBV12-4

CDR3 protein: CASAGGSVGSDEQFF
CDR3 DNA: TGTGCCAGCGCCGGCGGGAGCGTTGGGTCCGATGAGCAGTTCTTC
clone size: .
J gene: TRBJ2-1
D gene: TRBD2
V gene: TRBV28

CDR3 protein: CASSDRYNTEAFF
CDR3 DNA: TGTGCCAGCAGTGACAGATATAACACTGAAGCTTTCTTT
clone size: .
J gene: TRBJ1-1
D gene: .
V gene: TRBV12-3/TRBV12-4

CDR3 protein: CASSPRQDSGYTF
CDR3 DNA: TGTGCCAGCTCACCACGACAGGACTCTGGCTACACCTTC
clone size: .
J gene: TRBJ1-2
D gene: .
V gene: TRBV18

CDR3 protein: CASSPKGRGLSFGEKLFF
CDR3 DNA: TGTGCCAGCAGCCCTAAGGGCAGGGGGCTAAGTTTTGGTGAAAAACTGTTTTTT
clone size: .
J gene: TRBJ1-4
D gene: TRBD1
V gene: TRBV6-2/TRBV6-3

CDR3 protein: CSVSGQGDYEQYF
CDR3 DNA: TGCAGCGTGTCGGGACAGGGGGACTACGAGCAGTACTTC
clone size: .
J gene: TRBJ2-7
D gene: TRBD1
V gene: TRBV29-1